Following are 32 T cell receptor beta chains from one sample sequenced in a study of CD8 T cells in Susac syndrome. cDNA came from roughly 0.5 to 1 ug RNA primed by random hexamers. TCRdb used MiXCR to reprocess the immunoSEQ multiplex PCR reads, holding one entry per CDR3 protein. In the table there are some 110,000 distinct CDR3 sequences, over 85% of which are singletons. The sample comprised CD4+ T cells from PBMCs. All receptors come from a human donor in good health.

The chain carries TRBV12-5 and TRBJ1-1; D remains ambiguous. Deletions cut 3 bases from V and 6 bases from J, with 11 bases between. The CDR3 is 13 amino acids. In germline, CDR1 is LGHNT, CDR2 FRNRAP. The CDR3 DNA is TGTGCTAGTGGTTTCTCCTCCGGGTCTGAAGCTTTCTTT. This sequence encodes CASGFSSGSEAFF. Looking up the rest from reference TRBV12-5 and TRBJ1-1 gives the full variable domain: DARVTQTPRHKVTEMGQEVTMRCQPILGHNTVFWYRQTMMQGLELLAYFRNRAPLDDSGMPKDRFSAEMPDATLATLKIQPSEPRDSAVYFCASGFSSGSEAFFGQGTRLTVV.

The chain uses TRBV30 and TRBJ1-1; 7 bases map to TRBD1. Germline V CDR1 and CDR2: GTSNPN, SVGIG (reference sequence). The V gene end was trimmed by 0 bases and the J gene end by 5 bases; junction bases not matched to a gene: 6. CDR3 length: 14 amino acids. DNA for the CDR3: TGTGCCTGGAGTGTAGATGGCAGGGGGACTGAAGCTTTCTTT. This sequence encodes CAWSVDGRGTEAFF. Full variable domain (remainder filled in from reference TRBV30 and TRBJ1-1): SQTIHQWPATLVQPVGSPLSLECTVEGTSNPNLYWYRQAAGRGLQLLFYSVGIGQISSEVPQNLSASRPQDRQFILSSKKLLLSDSGFYLCAWSVDGRGTEAFFGQGTRLTVV.

The chain uses TRBV2 and TRBJ2-3, with 8 bases that match TRBD1. Per the germline V gene, CDR1 is SNHLY and CDR2 is FYNNEI. This CDR3 is built from 13 residues. V was pared by 6 bases and J by 5 bases, with 4 bases of the junction left unmatched. DNA for the CDR3: TGTGCCAGCAGGCCAGGGGGCATAGATACGCAGTATTTT. Protein product: CASRPGGIDTQYF.

This clonotype was picked up a small number of times. This chain links TRBV7-9 with TRBJ2-7; D possibly corresponds to TRBD2 (6 bases). CDR3 length: 15 residues. Germline loops: CDR1 SEHNR, CDR2 FQNEAQ (reference sequence). V was cut by 4 bases and J by 9 bases, with 22 bases left in between. The DNA of the CDR3 is TGTGCCAGCAGCTATTCCGGCGAGGGAGGCGAGGGGCAGTACTTC. Amino acid sequence: CASSYSGEGGEGQYF.

The J gene is TRBJ2-2, the V gene TRBV11-2; the D is unclear. Trimming removed 5 bases at V and 3 bases at J, with 10 bases between. Germline lookup yields CDR1 SGHAT and CDR2 FQNNGV. CDR3 length equals 14 residues. The CDR3 is CASSPSPYTGELFF. CDR3 DNA sequence: TGTGCCAGCAGCCCCTCCCCCTACACCGGGGAGCTGTTTTTT. The variable domain in full, completed from reference TRBV11-2 and TRBJ2-2, reads EAGVAQSPRYKIIEKRQSVAFWCNPISGHATLYWYQQILGQGPKLLIQFQNNGVVDDSQLPKDRFSAERLKGVDSTLKIQPAKLEDSAVYLCASSPSPYTGELFFGEGSRLTVL.

This clonotype appeared a single time. This rearrangement joins TRBV2 to TRBJ1-5; TRBD1 is a possible D gene (6 bases). Germline CDR1 is SNHLY and CDR2 is FYNNEI. The CDR3 length is 13 residues. The germline V and J ends were trimmed by 5 bases and 7 bases, with 12 bases remaining between them. CDR3 amino acids: CASSKQGGQPQHF. In nucleotides, the CDR3 is TGTGCCAGCAGTAAACAGGGAGGACAGCCCCAGCATTTT.

This chain links TRBV5-1 with TRBJ2-3, with 9 bases identical to TRBD1. CDR1 is SGHRS, CDR2 YFSETQ, per germline. The CDR3 sequence is 15 residues long. The junction had 2 bases not matched to a gene; V was cut back by 1 base and J by 2 bases. The CDR3 bases are TGCGCCAGCAGCTTGCAACAGGGGGCCACAGATACGCAGTATTTT. It encodes CASSLQQGATDTQYF.

The gene calls are TRBV7-9 and TRBJ1-5, with D possibly being TRBD1 (6 bases). The CDR3 is made up of 17 amino acids. V was trimmed by 5 bases and J by 0 bases, leaving 17 bases between them. Germline V gene sequence: CDR1 SEHNR, CDR2 FQNEAQ (reference sequence). The CDR3 region has the DNA TGTGCCAGCAGCGCCGATCCGGGACAACTTAGCAATCAGCCCCAGCATTTT. Translating it yields CASSADPGQLSNQPQHF.

The rearrangement joins TRBV12-3 or TRBV12-4 to TRBJ1-1; unclear D gene. This CDR3 contains 13 residues. The germline V and J ends were trimmed by 6 bases and 2 bases, with 10 bases remaining between them. CDR3 sequence: CASSLYSNTEAFF. As DNA, the CDR3 is TGTGCCAGCAGCCTCTATTCTAACACTGAAGCTTTCTTT.

The J gene is TRBJ1-1, the V gene TRBV30, with D unclear. The CDR3 consists of 13 residues. Deletions cut 2 bases from V and 11 bases from J, with 18 bases between. Germline-derived CDR1 and CDR2 are GTSNPN and SVGIG (reference sequence). CDR3 protein: CAWSKGPREKAFF. DNA of the CDR3: TGTGCCTGGAGTAAAGGGCCCCGGGAGAAGGCTTTCTTT.

The chain combines TRBV7-9 with TRBJ2-5; TRBD2 is a possible D gene (6 bases). The CDR3 is 11 residues long. The germline V gene has CDR1 SEHNR and CDR2 FQNEAQ (reference sequence). Trimming took 7 bases from V and 4 from J, leaving 7 bases between them. The CDR3 protein is CASMGGETQYF. CDR3 in DNA: TGTGCCAGCATGGGGGGAGAGACCCAGTACTTC. The whole variable domain, filled in from reference TRBV7-9 and TRBJ2-5, reads DTGVSQNPRHKITKRGQNVTFRCDPISEHNRLYWYRQTLGQGPEFLTYFQNEAQLEKSRLLSDRFSAERPKGSFSTLEIQRTEQGDSAMYLCASMGGETQYFGPGTRLLVL.

V is TRBV19 and J is TRBJ1-5, with 7 bases that match TRBD1. The junction had 9 bases not matched to a gene; V was cut back by 6 bases and J by 1 base. Per the germline V gene, CDR1 is LNHDA and CDR2 is SQIVND (reference sequence). CDR3 length: 16 amino acids. The CDR3 loop is CASSPLGGSSNQPQHF. The CDR3 DNA follows: TGTGCCAGTAGCCCCCTAGGGGGCTCGAGCAATCAGCCCCAGCATTTT.

The V call is TRBV7-6, the J call TRBJ2-3; 8 nucleotides align to TRBD1. The CDR3 is made up of 17 amino acids. Unmatched junction bases numbered 11, after V lost 5 bases and J lost 1 base. CDR1 is SGHVS and CDR2 is FNYEAQ in the germline V gene. As DNA, the CDR3 is TGTGCCAGCAGCAAAAACGGACAGGGTTATGGCACAGATACGCAGTATTTT. This translates into CASSKNGQGYGTDTQYF.

The chain uses TRBV6-5 and TRBJ1-4; no definite D call. The germline V and J ends were trimmed by 1 base and 4 bases, with 4 bases remaining between them. Germline loops: CDR1 MNHEY, CDR2 SVGAGI. The CDR3 has 13 residues. The CDR3 reads CASSYLVNEKLFF. The CDR3 DNA follows: TGTGCCAGCAGTTACTTGGTTAATGAAAAACTGTTTTTT.

The chain combines TRBV19 with TRBJ1-5; possibly TRBD1 for D (6 bases). The germline gives CDR1 LNHDA, CDR2 SQIVND (reference sequence). Deletions cut 3 bases from V and 5 bases from J, with 14 bases between. CDR3 length: 15 amino acids. The DNA for the CDR3 is TGTGCCAGTAGTATCACCTCGGGACAACATCAGCCCCAGCATTTT. Amino acid sequence: CASSITSGQHQPQHF.

V and J are TRBV12-3 or TRBV12-4 and TRBJ1-1; D may be TRBD1 (5 bases). CDR3 length: 15 amino acids. The V end was cut by 1 base, the J end by 5 bases, with 14 bases between. CDR3 amino acids: CASSLGGTIRTEAFF. CDR3 nucleotides: TGTGCCAGCAGTTTAGGGGGGACGATAAGGACTGAAGCTTTCTTT.

This CDR3 is CASRAGNEQYF. The CDR3 nucleotides are TGTGCCAGCAGGGCCGGGAACGAGCAGTACTTC. This sequence joins TRBV6-2 or TRBV6-3 and TRBJ2-7; D is possibly TRBD2 (5 bases). The CDR3 totals 11 residues. The germline gives CDR1 MNHEY, CDR2 SVGEGT. V lost 6 bases and J lost 5, with 8 bases in between.

The chain is built from TRBV23-1 and TRBJ2-5, with a tentative D call TRBD1 (7 bases). TRBV23-1 is assigned to the ORF class and has an uncertain function. The CDR3 loop spans 16 amino acids. V dropped 0 bases and J dropped 1 base, with 12 bases sitting between them. The CDR3 sequence is CASSQSTGRSQETQYF. For the CDR3, the DNA is TGCGCCAGCAGTCAATCGACAGGGAGGAGCCAAGAGACCCAGTACTTC.

The chain has TRBV30 and TRBJ1-2; D may be TRBD1 (6 bases). The V end lost 2 bases, the J end lost 7 bases, and 23 bases lay between the germline ends. Per germline, CDR1 GTSNPN and CDR2 SVGIG (reference sequence). The CDR3 totals 16 residues. As DNA, the CDR3 is TGTGCCTGGAGTTCCCTTGGGACGGGGGCAGAGTCTGGCTACACCTTC. Translated, it gives CAWSSLGTGAESGYTF.

This chain uses TRBV15 with TRBJ1-5, with D unclear. The CDR3 loop spans 16 amino acids. V was shortened by 1 base and J by 2 bases, with 12 bases between the two germline ends. In germline, CDR1 is LNHNV, CDR2 YYDKDF (reference sequence). CDR3 amino acids: CATSRVERVGNQPQHF. For the CDR3, the DNA is TGTGCCACCAGCAGAGTGGAGAGGGTGGGCAATCAGCCCCAGCATTTT.

The chain recombines TRBV5-6 with TRBJ1-1, with D perhaps matching TRBD1 (5 bases). The CDR3 is made up of 13 amino acids. The V and J ends lost 5 bases and 3 bases respectively, with 11 bases between them. The V gene's germline CDR1 is SGHDT and CDR2 YYEEEE. The CDR3 DNA sequence: TGTGCCAGCAGGGACATCCTCGACACTGAAGCTTTCTTT. Translating gives CASRDILDTEAFF.

The rearrangement uses TRBV19 and TRBJ1-2, with D perhaps TRBD1 (6 bases). Germline values: CDR1 LNHDA, CDR2 SQIVND (reference sequence). V shed 3 bases and J shed 1 base, with 12 bases lying between them. The CDR3 is 15 amino acids. DNA for the CDR3: TGTGCCAGTAGTATGCAGGGCAGGGGTAACTATGGCTACACCTTC. Translated, it gives CASSMQGRGNYGYTF.

The V and J genes are TRBV20-1 and TRBJ1-2; the match to TRBD1 covers 8 bases. Trimming removed 6 bases from V and 8 bases from J; junction bases left unmatched: 14. This CDR3 comprises 14 residues. Germline CDR1 is DFQATT and CDR2 is SNEGSKA (reference sequence). The chain's CDR3 is CSALGTGGVKGYTF. CDR3 coding DNA: TGCAGTGCCCTTGGGACAGGCGGAGTGAAGGGCTACACCTTC.

The chain uses TRBV12-3 or TRBV12-4 and TRBJ2-2; 11 nucleotides match TRBD2. The CDR3 contains 15 residues. The J segment lost 5 bases and the V segment lost 3 bases, leaving 2 bases of the junction unmatched. As DNA, the CDR3 is TGTGCCAGCAGTTTTAGCGGGAGGGGGACCGGGGAGCTGTTTTTT. Translating it yields CASSFSGRGTGELFF.

The rearrangement links TRBV9 to TRBJ2-5; maybe TRBD2 (5 bases). The germline V and J ends were trimmed by 0 bases and 7 bases, with 10 bases remaining between them. Looked up from germline, CDR1 is SGDLS and CDR2 is YYNGEE. The length of the CDR3 is 13 residues. CDR3 bases: TGTGCCAGCAGCGTAGCCCAGAGCGGGACCCAGTACTTC. Its translation: CASSVAQSGTQYF. Full variable domain (outside the CDR3, taken from reference TRBV9 and TRBJ2-5): DSGVTQTPKHLITATGQRVTLRCSPRSGDLSVYWYQQSLDQGLQFLIQYYNGEERAKGNILERFSAQQFPDLHSELNLSSLELGDSALYFCASSVAQSGTQYFGPGTRLLVL.

Only one count was recorded for this clonotype. The chain combines TRBV6-2 or TRBV6-3 with TRBJ2-7, with 7 bases lining up with TRBD1. This CDR3 is 13 amino acids long. V shed 3 bases, J shed 4 bases, and the junction held 3 bases outside the gene matches. CDR1 and CDR2 from the germline V gene are MNHEY and SVGEGT. CDR3 nucleotides: TGTGCCAGCAGTTATGCACAGGGGTACGAGCAGTACTTC. The encoded protein is CASSYAQGYEQYF.

The chain employs TRBV14 and TRBJ2-3, with 14 bases identical to TRBD2. The CDR3 has 14 residues. Germline CDR1 and CDR2: SGHDN and FVKESK. V trimming: 10 bases; J trimming: 4 bases; junction bases outside the gene matches: 4. CDR3 in amino acids: CATGTSGGSDTQYF. CDR3 coding DNA: TGTGCCACCGGGACTAGCGGGGGATCAGATACGCAGTATTTT.

The sample holds one count of this clonotype. CDR3: CASSLARAGIHEQYF. CDR3 nucleotide sequence: TGTGCCAGCAGCTTAGCGCGCGCGGGAATACACGAGCAGTACTTC. The V and J genes are TRBV7-2 and TRBJ2-7; a weak D match, TRBD2 (6 bases). Between the trimmed V and J ends, which lost 0 bases and 5 bases, there was a span of 14 bases. The CDR3 sequence is 15 residues long. CDR1 and CDR2 from the germline V gene are SGHTA and FQGNSA. Combining the CDR3 with reference TRBV7-2 and TRBJ2-7 gives the whole variable domain GAGVSQSPSNKVTEKGKDVELRCDPISGHTALYWYRQSLGQGLEFLIYFQGNSAPDKSGLPSDRFSAERTGGSVSTLTIQRTQQEDSAVYLCASSLARAGIHEQYFGPGTRLTVT.

The rearrangement uses TRBV20-1 and TRBJ2-1; perhaps D is TRBD1 or TRBD2 (5 bases each). The length of the CDR3 is 12 residues. CDR1 DFQATT and CDR2 SNEGSKA come from the germline V gene (reference sequence). Trimming pared 0 bases from V and 9 bases from J, leaving 9 bases between. In nucleotides, the CDR3 is TGCAGTGCTAGAGATTTGGGGGTTGAGCAGTTCTTC. This codes for CSARDLGVEQFF.

The chain combines TRBV29-1 with TRBJ1-1; D gene uncertain. The CDR3 has 13 residues. CDR1 SQVTM and CDR2 ANQGSEA come from the germline V gene. With 4 bases removed from V and 4 bases from J, the gap between germline ends came to 13 bases. The CDR3 loop is CSVGIEGGTEAFF. CDR3 DNA: TGCAGCGTTGGGATTGAGGGCGGCACTGAAGCTTTCTTT.

A single count supports this clonotype. The chain couples TRBV24-1 to TRBJ2-2; 11 nucleotides align to TRBD2. J lost 7 bases, V lost 8 bases, and 8 bases had no gene match. The CDR3 length is 15 residues. Germline CDR1 KGHDR, CDR2 SFDVKD. In nucleotides, the CDR3 is TGTGCCACCAAGCTTAGCGGGAGGGCCGTCGGGGAGCTGTTTTTT. This codes for CATKLSGRAVGELFF.

The chain couples TRBV4-1 to TRBJ2-3; perhaps TRBD2 as D (5 bases). The germline gives CDR1 MGHRA, CDR2 YSYEKL. V was trimmed by 4 bases and J by 0 bases, leaving 11 bases between them. This CDR3 spans 15 amino acids. The CDR3 DNA reads as TGCGCCAGCAGCCTTAAACTAGTGAGCACAGATACGCAGTATTTT. This sequence encodes CASSLKLVSTDTQYF.